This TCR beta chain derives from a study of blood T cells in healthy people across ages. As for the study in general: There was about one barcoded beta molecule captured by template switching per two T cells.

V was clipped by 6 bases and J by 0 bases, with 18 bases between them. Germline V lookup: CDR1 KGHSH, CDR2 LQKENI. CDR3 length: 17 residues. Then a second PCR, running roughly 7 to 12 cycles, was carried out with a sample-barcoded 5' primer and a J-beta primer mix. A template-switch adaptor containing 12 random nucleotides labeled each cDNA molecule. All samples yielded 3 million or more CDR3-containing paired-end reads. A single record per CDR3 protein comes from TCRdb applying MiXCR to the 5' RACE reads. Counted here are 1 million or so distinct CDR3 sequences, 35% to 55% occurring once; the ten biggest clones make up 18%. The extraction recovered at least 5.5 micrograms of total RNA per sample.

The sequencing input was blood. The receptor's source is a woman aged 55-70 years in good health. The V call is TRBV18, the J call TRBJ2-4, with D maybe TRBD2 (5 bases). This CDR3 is CASSRPEGDPAKNIQYF. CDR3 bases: TGTGCCAGCTCGAGGCCCGAGGGAGATCCAGCCAAAAACATTCAGTACTTC.